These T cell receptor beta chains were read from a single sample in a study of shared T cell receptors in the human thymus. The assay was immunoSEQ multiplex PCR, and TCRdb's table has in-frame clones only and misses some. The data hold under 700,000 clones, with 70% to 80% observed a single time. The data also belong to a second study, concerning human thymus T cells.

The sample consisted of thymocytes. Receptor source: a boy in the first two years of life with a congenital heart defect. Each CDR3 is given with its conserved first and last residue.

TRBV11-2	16	CASSLDPAASYNEQFF
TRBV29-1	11	CSVEEGGEQYF
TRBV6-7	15	CASSRSTGGGETQYF
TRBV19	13	CASSRQGNQPQHF
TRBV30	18	CAWSPDLGARMSNYGYTF
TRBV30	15	CAGRGVGGRQETQYF
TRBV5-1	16	CASSEGTSGLTDTQYF
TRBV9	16	CASSPGASGTPDTQYF
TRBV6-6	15	CASSYDWVTGDGYTF
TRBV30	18	CAWSGWGGKGSGANVLTF
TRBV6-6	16	CASSYNGRTGGFEQYF
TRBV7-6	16	CASSRTSGSVTDTQYF
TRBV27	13	CASSQLNQETQYF
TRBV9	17	CASSSGTGPTNTGELFF
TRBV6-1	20	CASSERGDRVKGDSNQPQHF
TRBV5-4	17	CASSWDGTTRIYNEQFF
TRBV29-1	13	CSVELRGGHEQYF
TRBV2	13	CASRPGLSYEQYF
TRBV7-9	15	CASSFSPSGSYEQYF
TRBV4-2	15	CASSQDTGVNYGYTF